The source of this T cell receptor (beta chain) is a study of blood T cell repertoires in COVID-19 (dated by TCRdb to 2018 to 2020). About the study as a whole: Samples covering the acute and convalescent phases of COVID-19 were provided by collaborators in the United States, Italy and Spain. Where available, HLA class I and class II types were taken from metadata supplied by the sample provider and were not determined by assay-based typing. The repertoires were released in a freely available public database intended as a resource for research on the immune response to SARS-CoV-2. Subjects who had been exposed to COVID-19, were actively infected with it, or had recovered from it provided the deeply sampled blood TCRbeta repertoires that made up the dataset. Nearly every sample came with metadata listing a de-identified subject ID, COVID-19 status, age in years and sex. The samples were drawn from two sources: the first 160 participants of the ongoing ImmuneRACE study, and over 1,000 subjects contributed by 6 global collaborators. The material from the prospective study consisted of cDNA or gDNA derived from T cells, B-cell-depleted T cells, or PBMCs. General findings and caveats noted by the study authors: Clinical and demographic metadata were provided uncurated, with the amount varying by source and participant.

The immunoSEQ Assay, a bias-controlled multiplex PCR, was used to amplify TCRbeta CDR3 regions from genomic DNA. In the source study's methods: The number of nucleated cells in each sample was estimated by amplification of reference gene primers within the assay. To quantify the absolute abundance of each unique TCRbeta CDR3 rearrangement, sequence reads were collapsed and filtered. Productive Simpson clonality was computed per sample as the square root of Simpson's diversity index over productive rearrangements. TCRdb took this table from immuneACCESS and kept in-frame rearrangements with V and J called. Such tables lack part of the clones; where checked against another copy, unresolved V genes explain under half of the gap, and the rest is unexplained. V and J calls plus clone size are reproduced from that table; the DNA served to infer D and trimming. The table for this sample lists approximately 80,000 clones; 80% to 85% of them were counted only once. 44% of the sample lies in the top ten.

Collaborating institutions collected whole blood in K2EDTA tubes following their own protocols. For TCRbeta analysis, collaborators shipped samples in one of three forms: frozen whole blood, isolated PBMCs, or DNA extracted from either of those sample types. A distance of 3 bases separates the germline ends of V and J, which lose 2 bases and 5 bases respectively. Sequences DFQATT (CDR1) and SNEGSKA (CDR2) are obtained from the germline V gene (reference sequence). Inclusive of the bounding cysteine and phenylalanine, the CDR3 is 10 residues long. Only the CDR3 DNA stays, 30 bases, in frame from base 1. Notes on this clone: Which antigen it targets is not known. Base qualities are missing; no much larger clone stands one base away.

The specimen sequenced was peripheral blood. The chain employs TRBV20-1 and TRBJ1-1, with no D gene named confidently. This clonotype originated in a man aged 80 or over with acute or convalescent COVID-19. The CDR3 in this case is CSARYTEAFF. The nucleotides read TGCAGTGCTAGATATACTGAAGCTTTCTTT.